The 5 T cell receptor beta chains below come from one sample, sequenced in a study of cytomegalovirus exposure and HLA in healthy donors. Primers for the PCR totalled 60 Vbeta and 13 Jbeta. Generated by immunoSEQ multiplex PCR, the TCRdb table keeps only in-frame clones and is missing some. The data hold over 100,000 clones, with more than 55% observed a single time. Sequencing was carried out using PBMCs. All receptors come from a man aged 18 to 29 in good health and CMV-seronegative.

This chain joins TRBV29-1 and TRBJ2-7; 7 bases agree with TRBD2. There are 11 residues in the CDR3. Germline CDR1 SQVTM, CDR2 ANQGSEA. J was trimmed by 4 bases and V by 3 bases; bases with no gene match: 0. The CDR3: CSVDGGYEQYF. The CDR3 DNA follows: TGCAGCGTTGACGGGGGGTACGAGCAGTACTTC.

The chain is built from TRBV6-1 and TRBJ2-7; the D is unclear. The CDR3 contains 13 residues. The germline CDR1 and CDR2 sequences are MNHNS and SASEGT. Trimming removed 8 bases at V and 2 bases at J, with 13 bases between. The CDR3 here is CASGRGTTYEQYF. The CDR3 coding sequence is TGTGCCAGCGGCCGTGGCACTACCTACGAGCAGTACTTC.

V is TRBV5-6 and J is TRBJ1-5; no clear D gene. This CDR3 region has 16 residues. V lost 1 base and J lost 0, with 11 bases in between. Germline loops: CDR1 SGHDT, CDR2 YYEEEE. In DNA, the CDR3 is TGTGCCAGCAGCTTGACCAGATTTAATAGCAATCAGCCCCAGCATTTT. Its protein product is CASSLTRFNSNQPQHF.

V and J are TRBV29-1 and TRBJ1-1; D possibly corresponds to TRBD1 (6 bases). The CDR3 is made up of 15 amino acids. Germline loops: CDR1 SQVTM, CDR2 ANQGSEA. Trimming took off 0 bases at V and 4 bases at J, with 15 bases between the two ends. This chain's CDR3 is CSVEDRYRDRTEAFF. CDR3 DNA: TGCAGCGTTGAAGATCGGTACAGGGACCGCACTGAAGCTTTCTTT.

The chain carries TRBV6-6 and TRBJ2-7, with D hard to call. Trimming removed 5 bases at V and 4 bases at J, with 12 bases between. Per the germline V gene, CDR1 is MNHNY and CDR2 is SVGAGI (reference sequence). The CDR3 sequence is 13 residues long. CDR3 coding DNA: TGTGCCAGCAGTACTTCCGCCCTATACGAGCAGTACTTC. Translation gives CASSTSALYEQYF.